The 10 T cell receptor beta chains presented below share a single source sample, sequenced in a study of cytomegalovirus exposure and HLA in healthy donors (dated by TCRdb to 2016 to 2017). To prepare the library, the immunoSEQ multiplex PCR assay was applied. For the multiplex PCR, a mixture combining 60 forward primers for TCR Vbeta segments and 13 reverse primers for TCR Jbeta segments was used. Sourced from immuneACCESS, this table was stored by TCRdb with only in-frame sequences that have V and J called. A share of the clones is absent; for the studies checked, an unresolved V gene accounts for under half, and the remainder has no known explanation. A total of 150,000 to 200,000 clones appear in this sample, over 65% of them only once. The top ten clones comprise around 2.8% of the sample. Sequencing was performed on PBMCs. The receptors were sampled from a woman aged 40 to 55 in good health and CMV-seropositive.

The V and J genes are TRBV28 and TRBJ1-1, with D uncertain. The V gene's germline CDR1 is MDHEN and CDR2 SYDVKM. The CDR3 has 15 amino acids. Trimming took off 3 bases at V and 0 bases at J, with 11 bases between the two ends. CDR3 sequence reads: CASSFQLWLNTEAFF. CDR3 bases: TGTGCCAGCAGTTTTCAACTGTGGTTGAACACTGAAGCTTTCTTT.

J is TRBJ2-7 and V is TRBV4-1; tentative D call: TRBD2 (6 bases). The CDR3 is made up of 15 amino acids. V dropped 1 base and J dropped 1 base, with 11 bases sitting between them. Germline-derived CDR1 and CDR2 are MGHRA and YSYEKL. The CDR3, as DNA: TGCGCCAGCAGCCAAGTTTGGAGCGGGTCCTACGAGCAGTACTTC. It codes for CASSQVWSGSYEQYF.

The V gene is TRBV18, the J gene TRBJ1-1, with 7 bases lining up with TRBD1. The CDR3 extends over 14 amino acids. Trimming removed 8 bases from V and 2 bases from J; junction bases left unmatched: 8. Germline assignment: CDR1 KGHSH and CDR2 LQKENI. The CDR3 loop reads CASDSTGFNTEAFF. For the CDR3, the DNA is TGTGCCAGCGACTCGACAGGGTTTAACACTGAAGCTTTCTTT.

This clone was seen a single time. The genes are TRBV12-5 and TRBJ2-3, with TRBD2 matching over 11 bases. V lost 5 bases and J lost 4; bases outside the gene matches: 8. The CDR3 runs to 16 residues. Germline CDR1 is LGHNT and CDR2 is FRNRAP. The CDR3 sequence is CASGDPLAGGPDTQYF. The DNA for the CDR3 is TGTGCTAGTGGTGACCCCCTAGCGGGGGGACCAGATACGCAGTATTTT.

The chain has TRBV7-2 and TRBJ2-7; perhaps TRBD2 as D (7 bases). The CDR3 is 15 residues long. Germline loops: CDR1 SGHTA, CDR2 FQGNSA. V shed 1 base and J shed 4 bases, with 14 bases lying between them. The CDR3 loop is CASSLGRGADYEQYF. The CDR3 nucleotides read TGTGCCAGCAGCTTAGGCCGGGGGGCCGATTACGAGCAGTACTTC.

The chain recombines TRBV28 with TRBJ2-2, with TRBD2 matching over 8 bases. CDR1 is MDHEN, CDR2 SYDVKM, per germline. V lost 1 base, J lost 5 bases, and 6 bases stayed unmatched. This CDR3 region has 16 residues. The chain's CDR3 is CASSLSGRARTGELFF. In DNA, the CDR3 is TGTGCCAGCAGTTTATCCGGGAGGGCCCGGACCGGGGAGCTGTTTTTT.

The chain uses TRBV19 and TRBJ1-4; D possibly corresponds to TRBD1 (5 bases). The CDR3 loop spans 15 amino acids. The V gene lost 4 bases and the J gene lost 4 bases, with 13 bases spanning the gap. Germline V CDR1 and CDR2: LNHDA, SQIVND (reference sequence). CDR3 sequence (DNA): TGTGCCAGTAGTACGTCTGCAGGGAATAATGAAAAACTGTTTTTT. Translation: CASSTSAGNNEKLFF.

The chain couples TRBV6-5 to TRBJ2-7, with 10 bases lining up with TRBD2. V trimming: 0 bases; J trimming: 7 bases; junction bases outside the gene matches: 9. Germline V gene data show CDR1 as MNHEY and CDR2 as SVGAGI. There are 16 residues in the CDR3. CDR3 bases: TGTGCCAGCAGTTACTCAGGGCTAGCGGGAGCTGGTGAGCAGTACTTC. It specifies CASSYSGLAGAGEQYF.

This sequence joins TRBV4-1 and TRBJ2-5; D not certain. The CDR3 has 16 amino acids. V was cut by 1 base and J by 4 bases, with 16 bases left in between. Looked up from germline, CDR1 is MGHRA and CDR2 is YSYEKL. The CDR3 bases are TGCGCCAGCAGCCAAGGGCCCTCCGAGTGGAGAGAGACCCAGTACTTC. This sequence encodes CASSQGPSEWRETQYF.

The rearrangement links TRBV7-3 to TRBJ2-5; 10 nucleotides line up with TRBD2. J was trimmed by 4 bases and V by 4 bases; bases with no gene match: 3. Germline-derived CDR1 and CDR2 are SGHTA and FQGTGA. This CDR3 comprises 14 residues. CDR3 loop: CASSSAGGGETQYF. The CDR3 DNA reads TGTGCCAGCAGCTCAGCGGGAGGGGGAGAGACCCAGTACTTC.